Listed here are 13 T cell receptor beta chains from one sample, sequenced in a study of blood T cells in healthy people across ages. A second roughly 6 to 12 cycle PCR used barcoded and J-beta primers. One entry per CDR3 protein, called by TCRdb with MiXCR from the 5' RACE reads. Of more than 1 million distinct CDR3 sequences listed, under 45% were seen once; the top ten hold approximately 17%. Sequencing used blood. The receptors come from a woman aged 55-69 years in good health.

The chain is built from TRBV24-1 and TRBJ2-1, with TRBD2 matching 7 bases. The junction had 5 bases not matched to a gene; V was cut back by 9 bases and J by 4 bases. CDR3 length equals 13 residues. The germline V gene has CDR1 KGHDR and CDR2 SFDVKD. CDR3 coding DNA: TGTGCCACCTCGGCGGGGGAATACAATGAGCAGTTCTTC. Protein: CATSAGEYNEQFF.

The gene calls are TRBV29-1 and TRBJ2-5; 11 bases agree with TRBD2. This CDR3 comprises 16 residues. The V gene end was trimmed by 2 bases and the J gene end by 11 bases; junction bases not matched to a gene: 16. The germline V gene has CDR1 SQVTM and CDR2 ANQGSEA. CDR3 sequence: CSVESPGLAGAGEQYF. The CDR3 DNA sequence: TGCAGCGTTGAAAGCCCAGGACTAGCGGGTGCCGGGGAGCAGTACTTC.

This clonotype was detected a few times. The chain joins TRBV10-1 to TRBJ2-5, with 10 bases fitting TRBD2. The CDR3 runs to 15 residues. The J segment lost 2 bases and the V segment lost 3 bases, leaving 3 bases of the junction unmatched. The germline CDR1 and CDR2 sequences are WNHNN and SYGVQD (reference sequence). The CDR3 sequence is CASSEAAGGQETQYF. CDR3 in DNA: TGCGCCAGCAGTGAAGCAGCGGGAGGGCAAGAGACCCAGTACTTC.

V gene TRBV12-3 or TRBV12-4 combines with J gene TRBJ2-1, with 10 positions matching TRBD2. CDR3 length equals 15 residues. V was clipped by 5 bases and J by 7 bases; unmatched bases: 8. The CDR3 is CASSGKAGGPNEQFF. CDR3 DNA sequence: TGTGCCAGCAGTGGGAAAGCGGGAGGGCCTAATGAGCAGTTCTTC.

The chain combines TRBV12-3 or TRBV12-4 with TRBJ2-7; D is perhaps TRBD1 or TRBD2 (5 bases each). The DNA end favors TRBJ2-1, so the J call may be wrong. The CDR3 consists of 14 residues. This CDR3 is CASSPLGTPNEQFF. The CDR3 DNA reads TGTGCCAGCAGTCCATTAGGGACCCCAAATGAGCAGTTCTTC.

The V and J genes are TRBV6-5 and TRBJ2-3, with TRBD2 identical over 10 bases. The V and J ends lost 8 bases and 1 base, in that order; junction bases with no gene match: 15. CDR1 MNHEY and CDR2 SVGAGI come from the germline V gene. The CDR3 has 18 amino acids. Written as DNA, the CDR3 is TGTGCCAGCGTTCGAGTGGGGCTAGCGGGAGAAGGCACAGATACGCAGTATTTT. It specifies CASVRVGLAGEGTDTQYF.

The sample holds one count of this clonotype. The V gene is TRBV5-1, the J gene TRBJ2-5; D is possibly TRBD2 (5 bases). The V end was cut by 2 bases, the J end by 5 bases, with 16 bases between. Looked up from germline, CDR1 is SGHRS and CDR2 is YFSETQ. This CDR3 contains 15 residues. CDR3 region: CASSLEGRATETQYF. As DNA, the CDR3 is TGCGCCAGCAGCTTAGAGGGTCGCGCAACGGAGACCCAGTACTTC. The entire variable domain, with the rest obtained from reference TRBV5-1 and TRBJ2-5, is as follows: KAGVTQTPRYLIKTRGQQVTLSCSPISGHRSVSWYQQTPGQGLQFLFEYFSETQRNKGNFPGRFSGRQFSNSRSEMNVSTLELGDSALYLCASSLEGRATETQYFGPGTRLLVL.

This rearrangement joins TRBV13 to TRBJ2-5, with 8 bases that match TRBD2. TRBJ2-7 matches the DNA end more closely, so the J call is doubtful. CDR3 size: 16 residues. Germline V CDR1 and CDR2: PRHDT, FYEKMQ (reference sequence). This CDR3 is CASSPQTGRGKYEQYF. The DNA for the CDR3 is TGTGCCAGCAGCCCCCAGACCGGGAGGGGAAAATACGAGCAGTACTTC.

This clonotype was seen a handful of times. This sequence joins TRBV5-1 and TRBJ2-7, with 10 bases lining up with TRBD2. CDR3 length: 15 residues. V lost 2 bases to trimming and J lost 1 base; unmatched junction nucleotides: 3. CDR1 and CDR2 (germline): SGHRS, YFSETQ. CDR3 nucleotide sequence: TGCGCCAGCAGCTTTCTAGCGGGAGTTTCCTACGAGCAGTACTTC. Its translation: CASSFLAGVSYEQYF.

This clonotype was recorded once. In DNA form, the CDR3 reads TGTGCCAGCAGCTTATTGGGGGAGTCTCAGTACTTC. It encodes CASSLLGESQYF. The chain uses TRBV7-9 and TRBJ2-4; possibly TRBD1 or TRBD2 for D (5 bases each). Trimming took 2 bases from V and 12 from J, leaving 11 bases between them. The CDR3 loop spans 12 amino acids. Germline V gene data show CDR1 as SEHNR and CDR2 as FQNEAQ (reference sequence).

This clonotype showed up just a few times. This rearrangement joins TRBV9 to TRBJ2-7; unclear D gene. V shed 3 bases and J shed 2 bases, with 24 bases lying between them. The CDR3 extends over 18 amino acids. Germline-derived CDR1 and CDR2 are SGDLS and YYNGEE. The CDR3 loop is CASSEQAWVHALAYEQYF. In nucleotides, the CDR3 is TGTGCCAGCAGCGAACAAGCGTGGGTCCACGCTTTAGCCTACGAGCAGTACTTC.

This clonotype was observed once. The junction does not match germline at one end; this may be a read error. The rearrangement joins TRBV4-1 to TRBJ2-7; 11 nucleotides line up with TRBD1. CDR3 length: 15 amino acids. CDR1 is MGHRA, CDR2 YSYEKL, per germline. Written as DNA, the CDR3 is TGCGCCGGCAGCCAAGCTGGGGACAGGGGGTACGAGCAGTACTTC. The encoded protein is CAGSQAGDRGYEQYF.

This clonotype was counted a few times. The chain uses TRBV6-2 or TRBV6-3 and TRBJ2-7; D is perhaps TRBD2 (6 bases). CDR1 is MNHEY and CDR2 is SVGEGT in the germline V gene. V lost 6 bases and J lost 3, with 18 bases in between. CDR3 length: 15 residues. The chain's CDR3 is CASRDREREFYEQYF. The CDR3 bases are TGTGCCAGCAGGGACCGGGAGAGGGAATTCTACGAGCAGTACTTC.